This T cell receptor (beta chain) came from a study of graft-versus-host responses after intestinal transplantation. Study-level background: All of the recipients had induction that used anti-thymocyte globulin, then tacrolimus and steroids for two to four years. General observations from the study: There was an association between peak levels of circulating GvH clones and early post-transplant HvG declines. GvH clones surfaced in recipient marrow, some emerging earlier in ileum or blood. Allografts carried high graft-versus-host to host-versus-graft clonal ratios in patients having graft-donor T cell macrochimerism.

Note on this clone: What it binds is not known.

This CDR3 has 12 amino acids. The germline V gene has CDR1 SGHTA and CDR2 FQGNSA. The V end lost 4 bases, the J end lost 2 bases, and 4 bases lay between the germline ends. Assay: immunoSEQ multiplex PCR; the TCRdb copy retains only in-frame clones and omits some. The sample has approximately 79,000 clones; roughly 85% are singletons. The chain employs TRBV7-2 and TRBJ2-3; D is undetermined. The specimen was unstimulated CD4+ T cells sorted from spleen or lymph node cells, collected before intestinal transplant. The origin of this receptor is a human donor who received an intestinal transplant. In nucleotides, the CDR3 is TGTGCCAGCAGCTCGTACACAGATACGCAGTATTTT. It encodes CASSSYTDTQYF.